The 18 T cell receptor beta chains given below trace back to one sample, sequenced in a study of OX40 agonist ivuxolimab in advanced cancers. The repertoire was sequenced with immunoSEQ multiplex PCR; TCRdb's copy has only in-frame clones and lacks some. The sample lists about 46,000 clones, 88% occurring once. The material was CD4+ or CD8+ T cells sorted from blood, obtained in a trial of the OX40 agonist ivuxolimab. These receptors all come from an adult with an advanced solid tumor such as melanoma, head and neck, liver or kidney cancer.

This chain connects TRBV18 to TRBJ2-1, with D perhaps assigned TRBD1 or TRBD2 (5 bases each). CDR3 length: 13 amino acids. V was shortened by 2 bases and J by 8 bases, with 10 bases between the two germline ends. Germline CDR1 and CDR2: KGHSH and LQKENI. The CDR3 region is CASSPMGDHEQFF. Here the CDR3 DNA reads TGTGCCAGCTCACCAATGGGGGACCATGAGCAGTTCTTC.

This chain uses TRBV9 with TRBJ2-5; TRBD2 matches at 12 bases. The end of the DNA aligns better with TRBJ2-7, so the J call may be wrong. This CDR3 comprises 15 residues. Germline loops: CDR1 SGDLS, CDR2 YYNGEE. The CDR3 reads CASSVGTSGAYEQYF. The CDR3 DNA follows: TGTGCCAGCAGCGTAGGGACTAGCGGGGCCTACGAGCAGTACTTC.

V and J are TRBV9 and TRBJ2-5; 9 bases are shared with TRBD1. The CDR3 totals 17 residues. Germline values: CDR1 SGDLS, CDR2 YYNGEE. V lost 1 base, J lost 1 base, and 8 bases stayed unmatched. Here the CDR3 DNA reads TGTGCCAGCAGCGTACGGGGAGACAGGGGGAGCCAAGAGACCCAGTACTTC. Protein product: CASSVRGDRGSQETQYF.

The CDR3 is CASSPILGLGDNEQFF. CDR3 nucleotides: TGTGCCAGCAGCCCGATCCTTGGGCTAGGAGACAATGAGCAGTTCTTC. This chain links TRBV4-2 with TRBJ2-1; D not certain. CDR3 size: 16 residues. Trimming shortened V by 4 bases and J by 5 bases, and 18 bases separated the two germline ends. The germline CDR1 and CDR2 sequences are LGHNA and YNFKEQ.

This clone was found many times. CDR3 in DNA: TGTGCCAGCAGGGAGATAGCTAACTATGGCTACACCTTC. Encoded protein: CASREIANYGYTF. The chain uses TRBV6-1 and TRBJ1-2; D gene unclear. The V and J ends lost 6 bases and 0 bases respectively, with 8 bases between them. CDR3 size: 13 residues. In germline, CDR1 is MNHNS, CDR2 SASEGT.

This rearrangement joins TRBV10-1 to TRBJ1-1; D possibly corresponds to TRBD1 (6 bases). The CDR3 loop spans 15 amino acids. Trimming cost V 5 bases and J 5 bases, with 18 bases left between them. CDR1 and CDR2 from the germline V gene are WNHNN and SYGVQD (reference sequence). The CDR3 DNA follows: TGCGCCAGCAGTCCATCTTCAGGGGCAGGAACTGAAGCTTTCTTT. Encoded protein: CASSPSSGAGTEAFF.

Points on this clone: Germline and junction disagree at one end, which may indicate a read error. V usage is TRBV29-1 and J usage is TRBJ2-7; 10 bases match TRBD1. The CDR3 has 13 residues. The V gene's germline CDR1 is SQVTM and CDR2 ANQGSEA. The CDR3 here is CSVEGTGEPEQYF. The CDR3 DNA is TGCAGCGTGGAAGGGACAGGGGAGCCTGAGCAGTACTTC.

The CDR3 loop reads CASSLDRAIQPQHF. DNA of the CDR3: TGTGCCAGCAGCTTGGACAGGGCAATCCAGCCCCAGCATTTT. This chain connects TRBV5-4 to TRBJ1-5; a possible D gene is TRBD1 (6 bases). CDR1 and CDR2 from the germline V gene are SGHNT and YYREEE (reference sequence). The length of the CDR3 is 14 residues. V was clipped by 0 bases and J by 7 bases, with 11 bases between them. Together with reference TRBV5-4 and TRBJ1-5, the CDR3 gives the full variable domain: ETGVTQSPTHLIKTRGQQVTLRCSSQSGHNTVSWYQQALGQGPQFIFQYYREEENGRGNFPPRFSGLQFPNYSSELNVNALELDDSALYLCASSLDRAIQPQHFGDGTRLSIL.

V and J are TRBV30 and TRBJ2-7; 7 bases match TRBD1. The J segment lost 3 bases and the V segment lost 1 base, leaving 0 bases of the junction unmatched. The CDR3 has 12 residues. CDR1 is GTSNPN, CDR2 SVGIG, per germline (reference sequence). CDR3 bases: TGTGCCTGGAGTGGACAGGGCTACGAGCAGTACTTC. Protein product: CAWSGQGYEQYF. Using reference TRBV30 and TRBJ2-7 for the parts outside the CDR3, the full variable domain is SQTIHQWPATLVQPVGSPLSLECTVEGTSNPNLYWYRQAAGRGLQLLFYSVGIGQISSEVPQNLSASRPQDRQFILSSKKLLLSDSGFYLCAWSGQGYEQYFGPGTRLTVT.

The chain uses TRBV21-1 and TRBJ1-3; the D call TRBD1 from the table was never checked on the DNA. TRBV21-1 counts as a pseudogene. This CDR3 has 18 residues. The CDR3 DNA reads TGTGCCAGCAGCAAAGACTCCGGACAGGAGAGCTCTGGAAACACCATATATTTT. Residues: CASSKDSGQESSGNTIYF.

The chain links TRBV5-1 to TRBJ1-4, with 7 bases matching TRBD1. V gave up 0 bases and J gave up 8 bases; unmatched junction bases: 4. This CDR3 comprises 14 residues. Germline-derived CDR1 and CDR2 are SGHRS and YFSETQ. This chain's CDR3 is CASSLEGTEEKLFF. Written as DNA, the CDR3 is TGCGCCAGCAGCTTGGAAGGGACAGAGGAAAAACTGTTTTTT.

The chain carries TRBV7-9 and TRBJ1-6; 7 nucleotides line up with TRBD1. This CDR3 comprises 15 residues. Germline CDR1 is SEHNR and CDR2 is FQNEAQ (reference sequence). The trim removed 5 bases at V and 10 bases at J, leaving 11 bases unmatched. CDR3 coding DNA: TGTGCCAGCAGCCGAACACAGGGGTTAGGCTCACCCCTCCACTTT. Its translation is CASSRTQGLGSPLHF.

The CDR3 sequence: CASSPEPTDTQYF. Written as DNA, the CDR3 is TGCGCCAGCAGTCCTGAGCCCACAGATACGCAGTATTTT. The chain recombines TRBV10-1 with TRBJ2-3; D uncertain. Per the germline V gene, CDR1 is WNHNN and CDR2 is SYGVQD (reference sequence). V dropped 5 bases and J dropped 2 bases, with 8 bases sitting between them. The CDR3 runs 13 residues.

V usage is TRBV30 and J usage is TRBJ2-2, with no clear D. The V end was cut by 0 bases, the J end by 8 bases, with 13 bases between. CDR3 length equals 14 residues. CDR1 is GTSNPN and CDR2 is SVGIG in the germline V gene (reference sequence). Here the CDR3 DNA reads TGTGCCTGGAGTGTACTTGCGAGAGGTGGGGAGCTGTTTTTT. It translates to CAWSVLARGGELFF.

This sequence joins TRBV4-3 and TRBJ2-1; TRBD2 is a possible D gene (5 bases). The germline V and J ends were trimmed by 0 bases and 3 bases, with 9 bases remaining between them. The CDR3 extends over 15 amino acids. Germline CDR1 LGHNA, CDR2 YSLEER. The CDR3 loop reads CASSQDGVNYNEQFF. CDR3 coding DNA: TGCGCCAGCAGCCAAGACGGGGTAAACTACAATGAGCAGTTCTTC.

The gene calls are TRBV19 and TRBJ2-2, with 8 bases that match TRBD2. Germline V lookup: CDR1 LNHDA, CDR2 SQIVND (reference sequence). V gave up 7 bases and J gave up 3 bases; unmatched junction bases: 4. This CDR3 has 14 amino acids. The CDR3 DNA reads as TGTGCCAGTACTCTAGCGGGTTACACCGGGGAGCTGTTTTTT. Translated: CASTLAGYTGELFF.

The chain couples TRBV10-3 to TRBJ2-1, with TRBD1 matching over 8 bases. J gave up 9 bases and V 6 bases, and 4 bases lay outside the gene matches. Germline V gives CDR1 ENHRY, CDR2 SYGVKD. CDR3 length: 12 amino acids. The DNA for the CDR3 is TGTGCCATCAGGGACAGGGAAGGTGAGCAGTTCTTC. Its translation is CAIRDREGEQFF.

The V call is TRBV28, the J call TRBJ1-1; TRBD1 agrees at 8 bases. Germline CDR1 MDHEN, CDR2 SYDVKM. CDR3 size: 15 residues. The junction had 7 bases not matched to a gene; V was cut back by 6 bases and J by 1 base. CDR3 nucleotide sequence: TGTGCCAGCAGCAGGACAGGGATCCCGAACACTGAAGCTTTCTTT. Amino acids: CASSRTGIPNTEAFF.